These T cell receptor beta chains were read from a single sample in a study of TIL therapy for anti-PD-1-resistant metastatic lung cancer. The data were produced by immunoSEQ multiplex PCR, yet TCRdb's version contains in-frame clones alone and is incomplete. The sample has approximately 92,000 clones; under 70% are singletons. The specimen comprised tumor tissue, sampled at baseline. All receptors derive from a person between 25 and 80 years old with non-small cell lung cancer. CDR3s include the opening cysteine and the closing phenylalanine or tryptophan. A D gene is named only where the DNA matches it firmly. Rows may omit the clone size; those that give it use once, few, many or a size class.

clone size,D gene,V gene,J gene,CDR3 protein,CDR3 DNA
.,TRBD1,TRBV29-1,TRBJ1-1,CSVRGTGLMNTEAFF,TGCAGCGTTCGTGGGACAGGGCTTATGAACACTGAAGCTTTCTTT
.,.,TRBV19,TRBJ2-3,CASSIFLVADTQYF,TGTGCCAGTAGTATCTTCCTCGTCGCAGATACGCAGTATTTT
.,TRBD2,TRBV7-2,TRBJ2-5,CASSFATSGVYQETQYF,TGTGCCAGCAGCTTCGCTACTAGCGGAGTGTACCAAGAGACCCAGTACTTC
.,TRBD1,TRBV6-2/TRBV6-3,TRBJ2-7,CASSYGAGGTYEQYF,TGTGCCAGCAGTTACGGCGCAGGGGGAACCTACGAGCAGTACTTC
.,TRBD2,TRBV7-8,TRBJ2-2,CASRTGTTKTGELFF,TGTGCCAGCAGAACCGGGACTACGAAGACCGGGGAGCTGTTTTTT
.,.,TRBV7-2,TRBJ2-1,CASSLGARPSNEQFF,TGTGCCAGCAGCTTAGGAGCCCGCCCCTCCAATGAGCAGTTCTTC
.,.,TRBV24-1,TRBJ2-7,CATSIGGYEQYF,TGTGCCACCTCCATAGGGGGTTACGAGCAGTACTTC
.,.,TRBV9,TRBJ1-2,CASSVGGGVNYGYTF,TGTGCCAGCAGCGTAGGAGGCGGGGTTAACTATGGCTACACCTTC
.,.,TRBV7-9,TRBJ1-5,CASSLGTFSNQPQHF,TGTGCCAGCAGCTTAGGGACATTTTCCAATCAGCCCCAGCATTTT
once,.,TRBV6-2/TRBV6-3,TRBJ2-7,CASSYSLGEQYF,TGTGCCAGCAGTTACTCGTTGGGGGAGCAGTACTTC
.,.,TRBV7-3,TRBJ2-3,CASSLIITDTQYF,TGTGCCAGCAGCTTAATTATCACAGATACGCAGTATTTT